The 20 T cell receptor beta chains listed next were all sequenced from one sample in a study of CXCR3-negative and CXCR3-positive naive CD8 T cells. The study, taken as a whole, reports: The study found more hydrophobic TRB CDR3s in CXCR3-positive naive cells than in CXCR3-negative naive cells.

Their antigens remain unidentified. Via 5' RACE with UMI labels, TRB cDNA libraries were prepared. TCRdb reprocessed the 5' RACE reads, with one entry per CDR3 protein and no DNA. Here the sample table reports about 92,000 distinct CDR3 sequences. Sequenced input: naive CXCR3+ CD8+ T cells from blood. Subset indicated: CD45RO-CCR7+CD27+CD95- naive CD8+ T cells expressing CXCR3 (TNR3+). The origin of the receptors is a human donor in good health. Some clones in this sample may be carry-over from other donors' samples.

J is TRBJ2-5 and V is TRBV28; TCRdb's D call, TRBD1, is unchecked because there is no DNA. This CDR3 region has 15 residues. Germline V gene data show CDR1 as MDHEN and CDR2 as SYDVKM. The CDR3 is CASSFSQTGWETQYF.

The CDR3 here is CASSQGTGGSSPLHF. The rearrangement uses TRBV4-2 and TRBJ1-6; TCRdb's D call of TRBD1 is untestable without DNA. Germline CDR1 LGHNA, CDR2 YNFKEQ. There are 15 residues in the CDR3.

The chain links TRBV29-1 to TRBJ2-1; no DNA is available, so the TRBD2 call from TCRdb remains unchecked. Per the germline V gene, CDR1 is SQVTM and CDR2 is ANQGSEA. This CDR3 is 15 amino acids long. CDR3 region: CSVDSGGGRYNEQFF.

The genes are TRBV5-6 and TRBJ2-7. Per germline, CDR1 SGHDT and CDR2 YYEEEE. The CDR3 has 12 residues. The CDR3 reads CASSLGDDEQYF.

The V and J genes are TRBV29-1 and TRBJ2-2; TCRdb designates TRBD2, a call that cannot be tested without DNA. There are 15 residues in the CDR3. The V gene's germline CDR1 is SQVTM and CDR2 ANQGSEA. CDR3 loop: CSVETSGGYTGELFF.

The chain employs TRBV28 and TRBJ1-1. In germline, CDR1 is MDHEN, CDR2 SYDVKM. The CDR3 consists of 13 residues. The CDR3 region is CASSLSTPDRAFF.

The V and J genes are TRBV29-1 and TRBJ2-1. CDR3 length: 13 residues. CDR1 is SQVTM and CDR2 is ANQGSEA in the germline V gene. CDR3 protein: CSVEFSSSNEQFF.

The chain has TRBV30 and TRBJ2-1. This CDR3 has 13 residues. Germline loops: CDR1 GTSNPN, CDR2 SVGIG (reference sequence). Here the CDR3 reads CAWTGQDYNERFF.

CDR3 region: CASGQRETQHF. The chain recombines TRBV12-3 or TRBV12-4 with TRBJ2-5. CDR3 length: 11 residues.

The chain's CDR3 is CASSGRMMQYF. V and J are TRBV28 and TRBJ2-7. This CDR3 is 11 amino acids long. Germline CDR1 MDHEN, CDR2 SYDVKM.

The chain uses TRBV7-9 and TRBJ2-1. The CDR3 spans 13 residues. Germline V lookup: CDR1 SEHNR, CDR2 FQNEAQ (reference sequence). The CDR3 reads CASSRPISNEQFF.

V usage is TRBV7-2 and J usage is TRBJ2-4; TCRdb reports TRBD1, a call that lacks DNA to check it against. This CDR3 is built from 15 residues. Looked up from germline, CDR1 is SGHTA and CDR2 is FQGNSA. The CDR3 sequence is CASSSGTSAKNIQYF.

This chain connects TRBV27 to TRBJ2-1; the D call from TCRdb, TRBD2, cannot be confirmed without DNA. Germline values: CDR1 MNHEY, CDR2 SMNVEV (reference sequence). The CDR3 covers 18 residues. This CDR3 reads CASSFGTSGIPANNEQFF.

The V and J genes are TRBV27 and TRBJ1-4; the TCRdb call, TRBD1, lacks DNA for checking. The CDR3 sequence is 12 residues long. Germline lookup yields CDR1 MNHEY and CDR2 SMNVEV (reference sequence). This CDR3 is CASSGTGSKLFF. The entire variable domain, with the rest obtained from reference TRBV27 and TRBJ1-4, is as follows: EAQVTQNPRYLITVTGKKLTVTCSQNMNHEYMSWYRQDPGLGLRQIYYSMNVEVTDKGDVPEGYKVSRKEKRNFPLILESPSPNQTSLYFCASSGTGSKLFFGSGTQLSVL.

J is TRBJ2-1 and V is TRBV28; the TCRdb call, TRBD2, lacks DNA for checking. The germline V gene has CDR1 MDHEN and CDR2 SYDVKM. This CDR3 is 14 amino acids long. CDR3 protein: CASREGLGYNEQFF.

The chain couples TRBV4-3 to TRBJ2-2. This CDR3 has 17 amino acids. The germline gives CDR1 LGHNA, CDR2 YSLEER. CDR3 sequence reads: CASSQDPGNVNTGELFF.

The V call is TRBV3-1, the J call TRBJ1-5. This CDR3 has 11 residues. From germline, CDR1 is LGHDT and CDR2 YNNKEL (reference sequence). The CDR3 loop reads CASGSQGRQHF.

The chain has TRBV7-9 and TRBJ2-3; TCRdb names TRBD1, which stays unverified in the absence of DNA. The CDR3 totals 13 residues. Germline-derived CDR1 and CDR2 are SEHNR and FQNEAQ (reference sequence). The CDR3 loop is CASSSQGSDTQYF.

The gene calls are TRBV3-1 and TRBJ1-6. CDR3 length: 14 amino acids. The germline CDR1 and CDR2 sequences are LGHDT and YNNKEL (reference sequence). The CDR3 is CASSQDRSNSPLHF.

The V and J genes are TRBV5-1 and TRBJ1-6; TCRdb calls TRBD1, which cannot be checked without DNA. The CDR3 is made up of 15 amino acids. The V gene's germline CDR1 is SGHRS and CDR2 YFSETQ. The CDR3 loop reads CASSLFGTDNSPLHF.